This T cell receptor (beta chain) originates from a study of blood T cell repertoires in COVID-19. Across the study: Acute-phase and convalescent COVID-19 samples originated in the United States, Italy and Spain. PBMCs, B-cell-depleted T cells, or T cells provided the cDNA or gDNA that made up the material.

Original handling: Estimation of nucleated cell counts relied on the amplification of reference gene primers. Generated by immunoSEQ multiplex PCR, the TCRdb table keeps only in-frame clones and is missing some. The V and J calls and the clone size are those of that table, but D and trimming were determined from the DNA. Of approximately 210,000 clones in the sample, more than 65% are singletons; the top ten hold about 15%. CDR3 length: 15 residues. With 5 bases removed from V and 4 bases from J, the gap between germline ends came to 15 bases. Germline lookup yields CDR1 SGHTA and CDR2 FQGNSA. All enrollees were about 18 to 89 years old and from about 24 US areas.

The clonotype comes from a woman in her fifties or sixties with acute COVID-19. The genes are TRBV7-2 and TRBJ1-3; weak D call: TRBD1 (6 bases). Material for sequencing was PBMCs or T cells enriched from blood (not recorded which). In nucleotides, the CDR3 is TGTGCCAGCAGCCCGCAAACAGGGTACGGAAACACCATATATTTT. Translated: CASSPQTGYGNTIYF.